This T cell receptor beta chain was observed in a study of cytomegalovirus exposure and HLA in healthy donors. There are 13 residues in the CDR3. CDR1 MNHEY and CDR2 SMNVEV come from the germline V gene (reference sequence). Trimming removed 2 bases from V and 5 bases from J; junction bases left unmatched: 2. Use of 60 Vbeta and 13 Jbeta primers characterized the PCR. Libraries were prepared by immunoSEQ multiplex PCR; TCRdb keeps only in-frame clonotypes and omits some of them. The sample consists of some 110,000 clones, 74% of them appearing once. This clone was seen just once. Material for sequencing was PBMCs. This chain connects TRBV27 to TRBJ2-5, with 7 bases that match TRBD2. The receptor comes from a woman aged 50 to 60 in good health and CMV-seropositive. CDR3 region: CASSLAGVETQYF. The CDR3 region has the DNA TGTGCCAGCAGTTTAGCGGGGGTGGAGACCCAGTACTTC.